The entry below gives a single TCR beta chain sequence along with its context. The CDR3 loop spans 15 amino acids. The V end was cut by 0 bases, the J end by 0 bases, with 6 bases between. The germline gives CDR1 LNHDA, CDR2 SQIVND (reference sequence). The entry originates in a study of blood T cell repertoires in COVID-19. Original analysis: Cell counts per sample came from amplifying reference gene primers. The protocol was immunoSEQ multiplex PCR, while the TCRdb copy is restricted to in-frame clones and leaves out a portion. The V and J calls and clone size were taken over from that table, and D and trimming were inferred from the DNA. The repertoire holds about 39,000 clones, with more than 80% as singletons.

The chain carries TRBV19 and TRBJ1-3; D is uncertain. The sequencing sample was made of peripheral blood. This clonotype was obtained from a man over 45 with active or convalescent COVID-19. CDR3 amino acids: CASSIDRSSGNTIYF. In DNA form, the CDR3 reads TGTGCCAGTAGTATAGACCGGAGCTCTGGAAACACCATATATTTT.